This entry concerns a single T cell receptor beta chain. This sample was included in a study of cytomegalovirus exposure and HLA in healthy donors. The overall study: Previous work identified 90 million to 130 million unique TCR beta sequences from around 180 million T cells.

The primer mix had 60 Vbeta and 13 Jbeta primers. TCRdb's table, derived via immunoSEQ multiplex PCR, lists solely in-frame clones and lacks some. The data hold over 200,000 clones, with 70% to 80% observed a single time. CDR3 size: 13 residues. Germline CDR1 is MNHEY and CDR2 is SVGAGI. Between the trimmed V and J ends, which lost 6 bases and 8 bases, there was a span of 14 bases. V is TRBV6-5 and J is TRBJ2-1; D ambiguous. The sequenced material came from PBMCs. The receptor was isolated from a woman in her twenties or thirties in good health and CMV-seronegative. CDR3 sequence (DNA): TGTGCCAGCAGCTCCTTAGATCGGGATGAGCAGTTCTTC. Translating gives CASSSLDRDEQFF.